The entry that follows covers one T cell receptor (beta chain) sequence. Its antigen is undetermined. The data were obtained in a study of blood T cells in healthy people across ages. Trimming took off 1 base at V and 9 bases at J, with 13 bases between the two ends. The CDR3 is 14 residues long. The germline V gene encodes CDR1 LNHNV and CDR2 YYDKDF (reference sequence). Study results and limitations: Higher diversity, along with more naive CD4+ cells, distinguished long-lived donors from aged donors. Roughly linear age-related decline in beta diversity appeared, significant by age 40.

Primers used in a second PCR of about 6 to 11 cycles were a sample-barcoded 5' primer and a J-beta primer mix. Every cDNA molecule bore a tag from a template-switch adaptor containing 12 random nucleotides. TCRdb analysed the 5' RACE reads with MiXCR anew, one entry per CDR3 protein. The data show 790,000 or so distinct CDR3 sequences, 46% seen once. The material sequenced was blood. This clonotype was obtained from a man older than 75 in good health. The V call is TRBV15, the J call TRBJ2-1; a weak D match, TRBD1 (5 bases). DNA of the CDR3: TGTGCCACCAGCAGAGCGGACACAGACGGTGAGCAGTTCTTC. This translates into CATSRADTDGEQFF.